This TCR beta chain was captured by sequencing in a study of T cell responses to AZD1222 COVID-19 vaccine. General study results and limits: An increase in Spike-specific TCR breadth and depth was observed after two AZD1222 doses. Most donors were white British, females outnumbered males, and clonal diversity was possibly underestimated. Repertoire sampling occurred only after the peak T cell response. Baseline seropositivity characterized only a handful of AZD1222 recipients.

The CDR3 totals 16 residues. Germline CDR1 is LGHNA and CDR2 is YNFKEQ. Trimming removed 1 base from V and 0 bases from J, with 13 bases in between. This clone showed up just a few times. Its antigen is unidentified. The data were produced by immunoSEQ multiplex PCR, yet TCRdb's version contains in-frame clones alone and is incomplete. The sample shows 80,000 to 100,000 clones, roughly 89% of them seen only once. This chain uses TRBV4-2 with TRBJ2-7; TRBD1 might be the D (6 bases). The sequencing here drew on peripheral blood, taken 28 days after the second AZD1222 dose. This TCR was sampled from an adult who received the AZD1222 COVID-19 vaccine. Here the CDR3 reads CASSQADRSNSYEQYF. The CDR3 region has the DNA TGTGCCAGCAGCCAAGCAGACAGGTCGAACTCCTACGAGCAGTACTTC.